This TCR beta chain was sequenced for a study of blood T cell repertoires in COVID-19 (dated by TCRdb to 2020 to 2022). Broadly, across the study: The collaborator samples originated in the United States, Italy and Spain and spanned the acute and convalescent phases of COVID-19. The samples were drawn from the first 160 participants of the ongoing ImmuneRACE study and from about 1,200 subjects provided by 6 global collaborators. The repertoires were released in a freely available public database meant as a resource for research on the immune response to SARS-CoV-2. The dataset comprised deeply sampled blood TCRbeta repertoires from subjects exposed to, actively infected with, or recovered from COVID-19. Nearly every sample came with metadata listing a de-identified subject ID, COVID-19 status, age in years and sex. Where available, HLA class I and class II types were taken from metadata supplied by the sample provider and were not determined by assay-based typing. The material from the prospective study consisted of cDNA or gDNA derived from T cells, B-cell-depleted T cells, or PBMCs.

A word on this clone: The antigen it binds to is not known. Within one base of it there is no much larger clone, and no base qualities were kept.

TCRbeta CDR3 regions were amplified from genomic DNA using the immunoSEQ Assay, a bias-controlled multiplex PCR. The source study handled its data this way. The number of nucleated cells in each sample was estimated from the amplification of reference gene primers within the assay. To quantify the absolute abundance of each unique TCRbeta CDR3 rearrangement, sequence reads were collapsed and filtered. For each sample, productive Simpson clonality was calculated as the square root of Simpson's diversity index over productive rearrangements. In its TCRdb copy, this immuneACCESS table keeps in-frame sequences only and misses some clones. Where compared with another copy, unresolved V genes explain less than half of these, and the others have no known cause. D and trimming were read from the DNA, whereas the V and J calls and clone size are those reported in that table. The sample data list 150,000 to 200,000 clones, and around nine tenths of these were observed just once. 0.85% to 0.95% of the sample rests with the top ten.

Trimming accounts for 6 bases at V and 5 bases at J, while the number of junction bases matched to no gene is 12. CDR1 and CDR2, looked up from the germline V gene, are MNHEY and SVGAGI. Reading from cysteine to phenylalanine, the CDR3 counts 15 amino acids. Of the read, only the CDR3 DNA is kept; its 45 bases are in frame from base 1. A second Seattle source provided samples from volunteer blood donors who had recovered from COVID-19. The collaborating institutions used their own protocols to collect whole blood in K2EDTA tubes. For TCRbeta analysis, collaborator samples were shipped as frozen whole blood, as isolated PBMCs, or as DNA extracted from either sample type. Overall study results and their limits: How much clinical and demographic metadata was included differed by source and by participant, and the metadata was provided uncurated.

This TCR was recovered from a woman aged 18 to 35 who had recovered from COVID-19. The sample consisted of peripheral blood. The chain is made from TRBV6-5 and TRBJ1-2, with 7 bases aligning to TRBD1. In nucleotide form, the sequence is TGTGCCAGCAGGGCCGGGACAGAAATAATATATGGCTACACCTTC. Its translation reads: CASRAGTEIIYGYTF.